What follows are 29 T cell receptor beta chains derived from one specimen sequenced in a study of T-cell reconstitution after alpha-beta-depleted transplantation in children. Preparing the TCRbeta library involved the use of unique molecular identifiers. MiXCR was run by TCRdb on the PCR reads, yielding one entry per CDR3 protein. The sample carries approximately 400,000 distinct CDR3 sequences, around 9.9% recorded once. The input for sequencing was PBMCs from the stem cell graft donor, taken from the stem cell graft. Receptors originate from a human donor who donated a stem cell graft to a child with acute myeloid leukemia.

This chain connects TRBV18 to TRBJ2-7, with unresolved D. CDR3 length: 14 amino acids. The germline CDR1 and CDR2 sequences are KGHSH and LQKENI. Trimming pared 2 bases from V and 2 bases from J, leaving 10 bases between. The DNA of the CDR3 is TGTGCCAGCTCACCAGCCGACAACCCCTACGAGCAGTACGTC. This codes for CASSPADNPYEQYV.

This sequence joins TRBV27 and TRBJ2-2; tentatively, D is TRBD2 (6 bases). V lost 7 bases to trimming and J lost 0 bases, with 15 bases between them. CDR3 length equals 16 residues. CDR1 is MNHEY, CDR2 SMNVEV, per germline (reference sequence). CDR3 loop: CASNRRGAANTGELFF. The CDR3 coding sequence is TGTGCCAGCAATCGGAGGGGCGCGGCGAACACCGGGGAGCTGTTTTTT.

This chain uses TRBV10-3 with TRBJ2-1; 7 bases match TRBD1. The V segment lost 6 bases and the J segment 5 bases; nucleotides outside the gene matches: 13. Per germline, CDR1 ENHRY and CDR2 SYGVKD. The CDR3 contains 16 residues. CDR3 nucleotides: TGTGCCATCAGGACAACCGTGACACAGGGGCACAATGAGCAGTTCTTC. Protein sequence: CAIRTTVTQGHNEQFF.

This clonotype has at least ten counts. The CDR3 loop is CASSLDDRYTEAFF. The CDR3 region has the DNA TGTGCCAGCAGCTTAGACGACAGATACACTGAAGCTTTCTTT. The rearrangement uses TRBV7-2 and TRBJ1-1, with TRBD1 as a possible D gene (5 bases). The CDR3 totals 14 residues. CDR1 SGHTA and CDR2 FQGNSA come from the germline V gene. V was cut by 1 base and J by 3 bases, with 9 bases left in between.

This clonotype occurred a few times. V is TRBV4-2 and J is TRBJ2-5; 9 bases match TRBD1. J lost 1 base, V lost 7 bases, and 7 bases had no gene match. Germline CDR1 reads LGHNA; CDR2 reads YNFKEQ. CDR3 length equals 15 residues. In DNA form, the CDR3 reads TGTGCCAGCAACACCCCGGGACAGGGCCAAGAGACCCAGTACTTC. Amino acid sequence: CASNTPGQGQETQYF.

The J gene is TRBJ2-5, the V gene TRBV20-1; a weak D match, TRBD2 (6 bases). Germline loops: CDR1 DFQATT, CDR2 SNEGSKA (reference sequence). This CDR3 has 14 residues. Trimming took 4 bases from V and 1 from J, leaving 13 bases between them. DNA of the CDR3: TGCAGTGCTAAAAGCATGGGGGGCCAAGAGACCCAGTACTTC. Translated, it gives CSAKSMGGQETQYF.

This clonotype was seen more than once but under ten times. J is TRBJ1-2 and V is TRBV29-1, with 8 bases lining up with TRBD1. The junction had 16 bases not matched to a gene; V was cut back by 6 bases and J by 4 bases. Germline assignment: CDR1 SQVTM and CDR2 ANQGSEA. The CDR3 extends over 16 amino acids. DNA of the CDR3: TGCAGCGTACTAGGATCCGACAGGGGCCTTCGCTATGGCTACACCTTC. Translation: CSVLGSDRGLRYGYTF.

V usage is TRBV11-2 and J usage is TRBJ2-5; D gene ambiguous. The V gene lost 7 bases and the J gene lost 4 bases, with 13 bases spanning the gap. This CDR3 has 13 residues. Germline V gene sequence: CDR1 SGHAT, CDR2 FQNNGV. The CDR3 DNA reads as TGTGCCAGCACCCTGAGGTCGGGAGAGACCCAGTACTTC. Its translation is CASTLRSGETQYF. The full variable domain, in which reference TRBV11-2 and TRBJ2-5 provide the parts outside the CDR3, is EAGVAQSPRYKIIEKRQSVAFWCNPISGHATLYWYQQILGQGPKLLIQFQNNGVVDDSQLPKDRFSAERLKGVDSTLKIQPAKLEDSAVYLCASTLRSGETQYFGPGTRLLVL.

This chain connects TRBV20-1 to TRBJ2-2; a weak D match, TRBD2 (7 bases). The CDR3 runs 16 residues. CDR1 is DFQATT, CDR2 SNEGSKA, per germline (reference sequence). V lost 5 bases and J lost 4, with 20 bases in between. CDR3 DNA: TGCAGTGCTCAAAGCATGGGGGGGGCGCCCACCGGGGAGCTGTTTTTT. Encoded protein: CSAQSMGGAPTGELFF.

This clonotype was seen a handful of times. The rearrangement joins TRBV5-1 to TRBJ1-1; possibly TRBD1 for D (6 bases). The length of the CDR3 is 15 residues. Germline V gene lookup returns CDR1 SGHRS and CDR2 YFSETQ. The germline V and J ends were trimmed by 4 bases and 1 base, with 14 bases remaining between them. This CDR3 reads CASSITGNQNTEAFF. The CDR3 nucleotides are TGCGCCAGCAGCATAACAGGGAATCAGAACACTGAAGCTTTCTTT.

This clonotype has ten or more counts. The CDR3 reads CASSLESSYEQYF. In nucleotides, the CDR3 is TGTGCCAGCAGCTTAGAGAGTAGCTACGAGCAGTACTTC. The chain combines TRBV7-2 with TRBJ2-7; D call uncertain. Per the germline V gene, CDR1 is SGHTA and CDR2 is FQGNSA. Trimming stripped 1 base from V and 3 bases from J, with 7 bases between. The CDR3 is 13 amino acids.

This clonotype was counted between two and nine times. The gene calls are TRBV29-1 and TRBJ1-2, with 7 bases fitting TRBD1. Germline loops: CDR1 SQVTM, CDR2 ANQGSEA. V gave up 5 bases and J gave up 0 bases; unmatched junction bases: 18. This CDR3 region has 18 residues. The CDR3 bases are TGCAGCGTTCCCCGACAGGGACAATGGATAGGAACTAACTATGGCTACACCTTC. Its translation: CSVPRQGQWIGTNYGYTF.

In this sample, this clonotype turned up many times. This chain uses TRBV10-3 with TRBJ2-4; D not certain. CDR3 length: 17 residues. The germline gives CDR1 ENHRY, CDR2 SYGVKD. V was trimmed by 0 bases and J by 5 bases, leaving 17 bases between them. The CDR3 is CAISESAVIIVQNIQYF. CDR3 sequence (DNA): TGTGCCATCAGTGAGTCGGCCGTGATAATTGTCCAAAACATTCAGTACTTC.

V is TRBV29-1 and J is TRBJ2-7; tentative D call: TRBD2 (5 bases). The CDR3 totals 13 residues. Germline V lookup: CDR1 SQVTM, CDR2 ANQGSEA. Trimming stripped 4 bases from V and 3 bases from J, with 13 bases between. The CDR3 loop reads CSVGGSGFYEQYF. DNA for the CDR3: TGCAGCGTTGGAGGATCGGGATTCTACGAGCAGTACTTC.

The CDR3 sequence is CASSEYTFSYGYTF. The CDR3 bases are TGTGCCAGCAGTGAATATACTTTTTCTTATGGCTACACCTTC. The chain links TRBV25-1 to TRBJ1-2; no clear D. The germline V and J ends were trimmed by 0 bases and 5 bases, with 10 bases remaining between them. CDR1 is MGHDK, CDR2 SYGVNS, per germline. There are 14 residues in the CDR3.

This clonotype came up a few times. J is TRBJ2-5 and V is TRBV20-1, with D unresolved. V was trimmed by 6 bases and J by 5 bases, leaving 16 bases between them. CDR1 is DFQATT, CDR2 SNEGSKA, per germline (reference sequence). The CDR3 loop spans 13 amino acids. CDR3 protein: CSARPTAFETQYF. The CDR3 coding sequence is TGCAGTGCGCGGCCCACGGCATTTGAGACCCAGTACTTC.

This clonotype was recorded a few times. The gene calls are TRBV6-6 and TRBJ2-3; D might be TRBD2 (6 bases). V was cut by 6 bases and J by 2 bases, with 9 bases left in between. Germline CDR1 is MNHNY and CDR2 is SVGAGI (reference sequence). This CDR3 region has 13 residues. The CDR3: CASRPDYTDTQYF. CDR3 sequence (DNA): TGTGCCAGCAGACCGGACTACACAGATACGCAGTATTTT.

J is TRBJ2-5 and V is TRBV5-1; no definite D call. This CDR3 contains 13 residues. The ends were cut back, 4 bases at V and 10 bases at J, with 17 bases in the middle. CDR1 and CDR2 from the germline V gene are SGHRS and YFSETQ. The CDR3 spells CASSPTGPRDQYF. The CDR3 nucleotides are TGCGCCAGCAGCCCCACTGGGCCTAGAGACCAGTACTTC.

This clonotype was picked up a small number of times. The genes are TRBV6-2 or TRBV6-3 and TRBJ2-1; D unresolved. CDR3 length: 14 residues. V lost 0 bases to trimming and J lost 6 bases, with 9 bases between them. Germline-derived CDR1 and CDR2 are MNHEY and SVGEGT. The CDR3 region has the DNA TGTGCCAGCAGTTACTCCTATACAGCCAATGAGCAGTTCTTC. Its translation: CASSYSYTANEQFF.

This clonotype came up many times. J is TRBJ2-3 and V is TRBV9; D is possibly TRBD2 (6 bases). V lost 2 bases to trimming and J lost 2 bases, with 12 bases between them. The germline V gene encodes CDR1 SGDLS and CDR2 YYNGEE. The CDR3 length is 15 residues. DNA for the CDR3: TGTGCCAGCAGCGTGGAGGGTGGGGCCACAGATACGCAGTATTTT. Translating gives CASSVEGGATDTQYF.

The sample holds a few counts of this clonotype. The V call is TRBV5-5, the J call TRBJ2-7; perhaps TRBD1 as D (6 bases). V was clipped by 5 bases and J by 1 base, with 10 bases between them. The CDR3 sequence is 13 residues long. Germline V CDR1 and CDR2: SGHKS, YYEKEE (reference sequence). The CDR3 is CASRRTASYEQYV. The CDR3 coding sequence is TGTGCCAGCAGGCGGACAGCTTCCTACGAGCAGTACGTC.

As for this clonotype: The junction shows a germline mismatch at one end, possibly a read error. The J gene is TRBJ1-4, the V gene TRBV4-3, with 8 bases matching TRBD1. The CDR3 sequence is 14 residues long. CDR1 and CDR2 (germline): LGHNA, YSLEER. As DNA, the CDR3 is TGCGCCAGCAGACCAGGGGGCAATCGTGAACAACTGTTTTTT. The encoded protein is CASRPGGNREQLFF.

The genes are TRBV19 and TRBJ1-2; TRBD1 aligns across 9 bases. There are 14 residues in the CDR3. Germline V CDR1 and CDR2: LNHDA, SQIVND (reference sequence). V lost 9 bases, J lost 8 bases, and 13 bases stayed unmatched. In nucleotides, the CDR3 is TGTGCCAGCCATGAGATGGACAGGGGCCGAGGCTACACCTTC. Residues: CASHEMDRGRGYTF.

In its sample, this clonotype was seen many times. The genes are TRBV5-1 and TRBJ2-2; 9 nucleotides match TRBD1. The trim removed 5 bases at V and 4 bases at J, leaving 6 bases unmatched. Germline V gene lookup returns CDR1 SGHRS and CDR2 YFSETQ. CDR3 length equals 15 residues. In DNA, the CDR3 is TGCGCCAGCAGAGAGACAGGGGGGCTCACCGGGGAGCTGTTTTTT. It is translated as CASRETGGLTGELFF.

Only a few counts were recorded for this clonotype. This rearrangement joins TRBV7-9 to TRBJ1-1; the D is unclear. Germline V gene lookup returns CDR1 SEHNR and CDR2 FQNEAQ (reference sequence). The ends were cut back, 4 bases at V and 1 base at J, with 10 bases in the middle. CDR3 length: 14 residues. The CDR3 DNA sequence: TGTGCCAGCAGCTCGAGGGTTAAGAACACTGAAGCTTTCTTT. Translation: CASSSRVKNTEAFF.

This chain uses TRBV12-3 or TRBV12-4 with TRBJ2-3, with D possibly TRBD1 on 5 matching bases. This CDR3 is 16 amino acids long. With 3 bases removed from V and 0 bases from J, the gap between germline ends came to 13 bases. This chain's CDR3 is CASSFKGLTSTDTQYF. CDR3 DNA sequence: TGTGCCAGCAGTTTTAAGGGGCTTACTAGCACAGATACGCAGTATTTT.

This clonotype was observed a handful of times. The chain joins TRBV27 to TRBJ2-2, with a possible D match to TRBD2 (5 bases). CDR1 is MNHEY and CDR2 is SMNVEV in the germline V gene (reference sequence). The CDR3 is 15 residues long. The germline V and J ends were trimmed by 2 bases and 2 bases, with 9 bases remaining between them. CDR3 bases: TGTGCCAGCAGTTTAGGTCGGGGAAACACCGGGGAGCTGTTTTTT. Protein sequence: CASSLGRGNTGELFF.

This clonotype was detected only a few times. This chain connects TRBV7-2 to TRBJ2-7; D perhaps matches TRBD1 (6 bases). Trimming stripped 1 base from V and 2 bases from J, with 12 bases between. CDR3 length: 15 residues. CDR1 is SGHTA and CDR2 is FQGNSA in the germline V gene. The CDR3 coding sequence is TGTGCCAGCAGCTTAGATTGGGGACACCCCTACGAGCAGTACTTC. The encoded protein is CASSLDWGHPYEQYF.

The chain couples TRBV5-1 to TRBJ2-5, with D possibly matching TRBD1 (6 bases). Per germline, CDR1 SGHRS and CDR2 YFSETQ. The CDR3 has 16 amino acids. V lost 7 bases and J lost 2, with 21 bases in between. In DNA form, the CDR3 reads TGCGCCAGCCTCCTGGGGGCGGCCGGACAGCAAGAGACCCAGTACTTC. It is translated as CASLLGAAGQQETQYF. Full variable domain (remainder filled in from reference TRBV5-1 and TRBJ2-5): KAGVTQTPRYLIKTRGQQVTLSCSPISGHRSVSWYQQTPGQGLQFLFEYFSETQRNKGNFPGRFSGRQFSNSRSEMNVSTLELGDSALYLCASLLGAAGQQETQYFGPGTRLLVL.